This T cell receptor beta chain was captured in a study of T-cell memory formation after mild COVID-19. Regarding the study as a whole: Still unconfirmed is whether the second-wave clones peaking on day 37 recognized SARS-CoV-2.

UMIs and sample barcodes were carried by the TCR alpha and TCR beta cDNA libraries that 5'RACE produced using constant-segment primers. TCRdb fed the 5' RACE reads into MiXCR, producing one record per CDR3 protein. The table records tens of thousands of distinct CDR3 sequences, around 27% of them present only once. In regard to this clonotype: What it recognizes is unknown.

The sequencing input was PBMCs or a T cell subset sorted from them (not recorded which). This clonotype was sampled from a man aged 18 to 29 who had mild COVID-19 (a few samples of this study predate the infection). Cell type and time point are not known.

The CDR3: CASSGGNTQYF. DNA of the CDR3: TGTGCCAGCAGCGGGGGGAATACGCAGTATTTT. The chain links TRBV9 to TRBJ2-3; D may be TRBD1 or TRBD2 (5 bases each). Germline values: CDR1 SGDLS, CDR2 YYNGEE. The CDR3 spans 11 residues. Deletions cut 3 bases from V and 7 bases from J, with 6 bases between.